This entry lists 5 T cell receptor beta chains sequenced from one sample in a study of blood T cell repertoires in COVID-19. Repertoires were generated with immunoSEQ multiplex PCR, while TCRdb's copy carries only in-frame clones and drops some. This table has approximately 56,000 clones, 65% to 85% appearing once. Sequenced material: peripheral blood. The receptors were sampled from a woman of 80 years or more with COVID-19, enrolled during active disease.

The J gene is TRBJ2-7, the V gene TRBV3-1 (or the pseudogene TRBV3-2); possible D gene TRBD2, 7 bases. This CDR3 is built from 14 residues. V lost 4 bases and J 6 bases, leaving 16 bases between the germline ends. The V gene's germline CDR1 is LGHDT and CDR2 YNNKEL (reference sequence). CDR3 in DNA: TGTGCCAGCAGCCGGGACTCCGGGGGGCTCGAGCAGTACTTC. Its translation is CASSRDSGGLEQYF.

The J gene is TRBJ2-3, the V gene TRBV11-3; 16 bases map to TRBD2. CDR1 and CDR2 (germline): SGHNT, YENEEA. With V trimmed by 4 bases and J by 6 bases, 1 base remained unmatched. CDR3 size: 15 residues. The CDR3 bases are TGTGCCAGCAGCTCGGGACTAGCGGGGGGGGATACGCAGTATTTT. This codes for CASSSGLAGGDTQYF.

The chain is built from TRBV9 and TRBJ2-1; a weak D match, TRBD2 (6 bases). Germline CDR1 reads SGDLS; CDR2 reads YYNGEE. This CDR3 comprises 15 residues. Trimming removed 6 bases at V and 7 bases at J, with 20 bases between. CDR3 residues: CASTSTGELVNEQFF. The DNA of the CDR3 is TGTGCCAGCACCTCGACGGGGGAGCTGGTTAATGAGCAGTTCTTC.

J is TRBJ2-1 and V is TRBV28, with TRBD2 matching 9 bases. The germline V gene encodes CDR1 MDHEN and CDR2 SYDVKM. V lost 5 bases and J lost 7; bases outside the gene matches: 6. The CDR3 has 14 residues. CDR3 loop: CASSLSGSGNEQFF. CDR3 sequence (DNA): TGTGCCAGCAGTCTTAGCGGGAGTGGAAATGAGCAGTTCTTC.

This clone has only one observation. The rearrangement uses TRBV30 and TRBJ1-3; D unclear. From germline, CDR1 is GTSNPN and CDR2 SVGIG (reference sequence). The CDR3 runs 13 residues. V was trimmed by 8 bases and J by 8 bases, leaving 19 bases between them. CDR3 protein: CALEDLPGDTIYF. CDR3 DNA sequence: TGTGCCCTGGAGGACCTACCTGGGGACACCATATATTTT.